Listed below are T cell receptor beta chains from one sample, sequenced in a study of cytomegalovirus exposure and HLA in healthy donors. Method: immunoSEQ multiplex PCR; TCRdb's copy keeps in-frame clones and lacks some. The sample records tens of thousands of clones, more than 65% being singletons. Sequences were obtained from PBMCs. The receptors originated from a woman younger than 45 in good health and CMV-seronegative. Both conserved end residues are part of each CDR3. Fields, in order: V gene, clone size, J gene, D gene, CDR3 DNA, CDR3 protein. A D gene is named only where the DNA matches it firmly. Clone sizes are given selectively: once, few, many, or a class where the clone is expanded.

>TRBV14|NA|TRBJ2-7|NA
TGTGCCAGCAGCCGGATAGGGAGCTACGAGCAGTACTTC
CASSRIGSYEQYF
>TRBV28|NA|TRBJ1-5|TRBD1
TGTGCCAGCAGTTGGGACAGAGGGATAGGGGATCAGCCCCAGCATTTT
CASSWDRGIGDQPQHF
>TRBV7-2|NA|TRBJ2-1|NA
TGTGCCAGCAGCTTCTTAGTAGCGAATGAGCAGTTCTTC
CASSFLVANEQFF
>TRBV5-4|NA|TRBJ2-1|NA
TGTGCCAGCAGCAGGAACGCGGGACCGCGGGGCTCAAGATACAATGAGCAGTTCTTC
CASSRNAGPRGSRYNEQFF
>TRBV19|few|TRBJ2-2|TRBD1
TGTGCCAGTAGGGGACAGTTGAACACCGGGGAGCTGTTTTTT
CASRGQLNTGELFF
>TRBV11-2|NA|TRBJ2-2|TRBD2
TGTGCCAGCAGCTCCCGACTAGCGGGGACATACACCGGGGAGCTGTTTTTT
CASSSRLAGTYTGELFF
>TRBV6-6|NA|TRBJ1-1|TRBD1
TGTGCCAGCAGTGCGGGACAGCTCGGGAATGAAGCTTTCTTT
CASSAGQLGNEAFF
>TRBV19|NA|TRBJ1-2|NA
TGTGCCAGTAGTATCAGGGGCGCCAACTATGGCTACACCTTC
CASSIRGANYGYTF
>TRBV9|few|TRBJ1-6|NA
TGTGCCAGCAGCTTGATGGTAGGGAGTGATTCACCCCTCCACTTT
CASSLMVGSDSPLHF
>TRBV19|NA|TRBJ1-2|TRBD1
TGTGCCAGTAGTTCTGGGACAGGGGTCTATGGCTACACCTTC
CASSSGTGVYGYTF
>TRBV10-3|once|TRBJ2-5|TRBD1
TGTGCCATCAGTGAGTCCAGGGGGCGCGGGGAGACCCAGTACTTC
CAISESRGRGETQYF
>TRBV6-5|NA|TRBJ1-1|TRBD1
TGTGCCAGCAGTTACTCACATACAGGGGATGAAGCTTTCTTT
CASSYSHTGDEAFF
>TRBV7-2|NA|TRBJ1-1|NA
TGTGCCAGCAGTATAGGGGCTGTGAACACTGAAGCTTTCTTT
CASSIGAVNTEAFF
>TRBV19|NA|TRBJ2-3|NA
TGTGCCAGTAGTATAAGCGGCCAGCTCGATACGCAGTATTTT
CASSISGQLDTQYF
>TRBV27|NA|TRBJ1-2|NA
TGTGCCAGCAGCACCGCGGGCAGATGGGGCTACACCTTC
CASSTAGRWGYTF
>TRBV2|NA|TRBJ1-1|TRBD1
TGTGCCAGCAGTGAAGGACAGGGGAAGACTGAAGCTTTCTTT
CASSEGQGKTEAFF
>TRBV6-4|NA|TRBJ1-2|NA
TGTGCCAGCAGCGCGGGGACCACAAACTATGGCTACACCTTC
CASSAGTTNYGYTF
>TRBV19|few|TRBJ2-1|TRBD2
TGTGCCAGTAGCTATACCCTAGCGGGAGGGGTCTACAATGAGCAGTTCTTC
CASSYTLAGGVYNEQFF
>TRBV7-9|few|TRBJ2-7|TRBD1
TGTTCCAGCAGCTCCGACCGGGACAGGACCTACGAGCAGTACTTC
CSSSSDRDRTYEQYF
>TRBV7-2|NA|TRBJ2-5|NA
TGTGCCAGCAGCAGCCGGGTGGAGACCCAGTACTTC
CASSSRVETQYF
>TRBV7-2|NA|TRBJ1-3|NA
TGTGCCAGCAGCGGCGGACTCTCTGGAAACACCATATATTTT
CASSGGLSGNTIYF
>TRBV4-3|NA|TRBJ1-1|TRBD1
TGCGCCAGCAGCCAAGATAGGGGGCGGGGAGAAGCTTTCTTT
CASSQDRGRGEAFF
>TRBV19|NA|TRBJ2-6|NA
TGTGCCAGTAGTACCAGGGGAAGGGGAGGGGCCAACGTCCTGACTTTC
CASSTRGRGGANVLTF
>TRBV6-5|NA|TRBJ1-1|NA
TGTGCCAGCAGTGTAAAACAGAACACTGAAGCTTTCTTT
CASSVKQNTEAFF
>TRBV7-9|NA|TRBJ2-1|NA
TGTTCCAGCAGCGTCGACATATCCGGTGAGCAGTTCTTC
CSSSVDISGEQFF
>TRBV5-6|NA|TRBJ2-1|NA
TGTGCCAGCAGCCCAGACAAGACCTATGAGCAGTTCTTC
CASSPDKTYEQFF
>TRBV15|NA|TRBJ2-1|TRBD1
TGTGCCACCAGCAGACATCAGGGGGCGCGTTACAATGAGCAGTTCTTC
CATSRHQGARYNEQFF
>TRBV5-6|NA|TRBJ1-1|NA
TGTGCCAGCAGCTTGGTGGGAGGGCTGAACACTGAAGCTTTCTTT
CASSLVGGLNTEAFF
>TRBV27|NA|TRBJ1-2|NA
TGTGCCAGCAGTTTATCCCCAGGGAACAACTATGGCTACACCTTC
CASSLSPGNNYGYTF
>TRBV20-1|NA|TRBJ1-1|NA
TGCAGTGCTAGACAGGGCACTGAAGCTTTCTTT
CSARQGTEAFF
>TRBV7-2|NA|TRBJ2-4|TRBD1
TGTGCCAGCAGCGACGGACAGGGGTGGAGCATTCAGTACTTC
CASSDGQGWSIQYF
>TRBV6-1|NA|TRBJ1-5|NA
TGTGCCAGCAGTCCAGAGACTCGTCAGCCCCAGCATTTT
CASSPETRQPQHF
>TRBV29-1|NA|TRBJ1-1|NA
TGCAGCGGGAGGGGGAACACTGAAGCTTTCTTT
CSGRGNTEAFF
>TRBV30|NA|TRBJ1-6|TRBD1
TGTGCCTGGCAACAGGGGGACGCTAATTCACCCCTCCACTTT
CAWQQGDANSPLHF
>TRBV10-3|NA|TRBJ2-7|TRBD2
TGTGCCATCAGCCCACCCGGGGGGGACGAGCAGTACTTC
CAISPPGGDEQYF
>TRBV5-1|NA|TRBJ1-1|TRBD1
TGCGCCAGCAGCGTAACAGGGGGCTTGAACACTGAAGCTTTCTTT
CASSVTGGLNTEAFF
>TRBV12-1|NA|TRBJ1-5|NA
TGTGCCCTAGGGACAGGGAAGCCGCCCCAGCATTTT
CALGTGKPPQHF
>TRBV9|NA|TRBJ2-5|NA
TGTGCCAGCAGCCCGGGGGACTCCAGGGAGCAGTACTTC
CASSPGDSREQYF
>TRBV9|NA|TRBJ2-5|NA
TGTGCCAGCAGCGTAGGGGGCAGCCAAGAGACCCAGTACTTC
CASSVGGSQETQYF
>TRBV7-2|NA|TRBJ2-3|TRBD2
TGTGCCAGCAGCTCGGGGGGTACAGATACGCAGTATTTT
CASSSGGTDTQYF
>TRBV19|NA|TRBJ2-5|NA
TGTGCCAGTAGTATGCAGTCCCAAGAGACCCAGTACTTC
CASSMQSQETQYF
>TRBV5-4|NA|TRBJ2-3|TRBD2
TGTGCCAGCAGCCTTACTAGCGGGGAAGGAGATACGCAGTATTTT
CASSLTSGEGDTQYF
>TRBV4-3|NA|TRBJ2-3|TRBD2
TGCGCCAGCAGCCAAGGCCGGACTAGCGCAGATACGCAGTATTTT
CASSQGRTSADTQYF
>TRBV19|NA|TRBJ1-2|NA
TGTGCCAGTAGTATAGAAAGGGGAGGAGGCTACACCTTC
CASSIERGGGYTF
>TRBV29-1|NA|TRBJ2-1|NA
TGCAGCGTTCTAAGTCGGGGTGGTGAGCAGTTCTTC
CSVLSRGGEQFF
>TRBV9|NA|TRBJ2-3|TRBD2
TGTGCCAGCAGCGTAGACGCGGGGGGCACAGATACGCAGTATTTT
CASSVDAGGTDTQYF
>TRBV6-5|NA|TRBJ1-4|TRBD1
TGTGCCAGCAGCGACCAGGGGGGTGAAAAACTGTTTTTT
CASSDQGGEKLFF
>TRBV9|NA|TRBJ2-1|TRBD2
TGTGCCAGCAGCGTAGCTACGATTAGCGGGGGAAAACGACCGGATGAGCAGTTCTTC
CASSVATISGGKRPDEQFF
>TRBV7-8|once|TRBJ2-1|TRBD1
TGTGCCAGCAGCTCGGACAGGCCGCGACAGCAGTTCTTC
CASSSDRPRQQFF
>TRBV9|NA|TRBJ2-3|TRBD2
TGTGCCAGCAGCGTAGCCCCTTGGAGAGCGGGGGCCTCCGATACGCAGTATTTT
CASSVAPWRAGASDTQYF
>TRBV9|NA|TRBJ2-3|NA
TGTGCCAGCAGCTTATCCCAGGGGGATACGCAGTATTTT
CASSLSQGDTQYF
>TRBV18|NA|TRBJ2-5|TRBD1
TGTGCCAGCTCACTCTCCCGACAGGGGGCTCAAGAGACCCAGTACTTC
CASSLSRQGAQETQYF
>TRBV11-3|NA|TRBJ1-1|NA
TGTGCCAGCAGCCTAAGGACACCGGAAGCTTTCTTT
CASSLRTPEAFF
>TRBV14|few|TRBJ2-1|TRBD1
TGTGCCAGCAGCCAAGGGACAGGGGCCTGGGGTGAGCAGTTCTTC
CASSQGTGAWGEQFF
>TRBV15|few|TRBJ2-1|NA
TGTGCCACCAGCAGAGGCGGGGTCCACAATGAGCAGTTCTTC
CATSRGGVHNEQFF
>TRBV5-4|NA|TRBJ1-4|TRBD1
TGTGCCAGCAGCTTGGAAAGGGGGCGTGAAAAACTGTTTTTT
CASSLERGREKLFF
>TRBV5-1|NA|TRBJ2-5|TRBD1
TGCGCCAGCAGCTACAGTGGACAGGGCCAAGAGACCCAGTACTTC
CASSYSGQGQETQYF
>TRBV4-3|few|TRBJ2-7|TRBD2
TGCGCCAGCAGCCATGGAGCGGGGGTCGGTTACGAGCAGTACTTC
CASSHGAGVGYEQYF